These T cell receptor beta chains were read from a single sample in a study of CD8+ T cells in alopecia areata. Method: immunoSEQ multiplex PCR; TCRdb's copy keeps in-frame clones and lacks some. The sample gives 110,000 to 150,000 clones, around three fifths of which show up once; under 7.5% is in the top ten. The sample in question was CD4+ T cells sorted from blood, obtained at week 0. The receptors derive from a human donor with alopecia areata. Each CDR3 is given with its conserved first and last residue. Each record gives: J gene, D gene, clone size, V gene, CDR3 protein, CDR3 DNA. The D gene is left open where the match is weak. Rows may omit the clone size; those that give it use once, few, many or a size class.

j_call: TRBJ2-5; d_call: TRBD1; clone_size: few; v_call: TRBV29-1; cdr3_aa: CSAVQGARRETQYF; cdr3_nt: TGCAGCGCAGTACAGGGGGCACGTCGGGAGACCCAGTACTTC
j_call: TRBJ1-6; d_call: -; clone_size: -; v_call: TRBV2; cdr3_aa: CASRNVAGNSPLHF; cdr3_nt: TGTGCCAGCAGGAACGTAGCGGGTAATTCACCCCTCCACTTT
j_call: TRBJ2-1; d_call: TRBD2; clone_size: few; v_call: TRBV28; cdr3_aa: CASRTSGGRNEQFF; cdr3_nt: TGTGCCAGCCGGACTAGCGGGGGGCGGAATGAGCAGTTCTTC
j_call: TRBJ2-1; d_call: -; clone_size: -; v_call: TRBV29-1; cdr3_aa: CSVAVGTSSYNEQFF; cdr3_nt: TGCAGCGTAGCCGTTGGTACCAGCTCCTACAATGAGCAGTTCTTC
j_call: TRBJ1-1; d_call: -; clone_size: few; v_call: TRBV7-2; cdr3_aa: CASSLFGEAFF; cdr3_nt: TGTGCCAGCAGCTTATTTGGGGAAGCTTTCTTT
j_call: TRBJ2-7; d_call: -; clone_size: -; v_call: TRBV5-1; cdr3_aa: CASSLGQGINEQYF; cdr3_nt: TGCGCCAGCAGCTTAGGTCAGGGAATCAACGAGCAGTACTTC
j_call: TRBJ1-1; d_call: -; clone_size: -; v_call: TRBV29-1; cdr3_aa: CSVENRLNTEAFF; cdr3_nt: TGCAGCGTTGAGAACAGACTGAACACTGAAGCTTTCTTT
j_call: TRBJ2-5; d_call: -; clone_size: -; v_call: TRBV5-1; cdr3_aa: CASSLPLAVQETQYF; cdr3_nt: TGCGCCAGCAGCTTGCCGCTAGCAGTCCAAGAGACCCAGTACTTC
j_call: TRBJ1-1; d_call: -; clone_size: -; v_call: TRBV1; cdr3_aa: CTSSLGQGRADTEAFF; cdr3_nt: TGCACCAGCAGCCTCGGACAGGGTCGGGCGGACACTGAAGCTTTCTTT
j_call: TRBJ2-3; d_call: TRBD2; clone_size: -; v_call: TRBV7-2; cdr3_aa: CASSLVGGVGDTQYF; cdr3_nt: TGTGCCAGCAGCTTGGTTGGGGGGGTAGGAGATACGCAGTATTTT
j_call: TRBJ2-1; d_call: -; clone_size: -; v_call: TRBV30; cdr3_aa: CAGARLHEQFF; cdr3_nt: TGTGCCGGGGCCCGACTGCATGAGCAGTTCTTC
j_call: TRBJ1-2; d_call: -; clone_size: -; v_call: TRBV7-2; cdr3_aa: CASTSRLGYGYTF; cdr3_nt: TGTGCCAGCACCTCGAGGTTGGGATATGGCTACACCTTC
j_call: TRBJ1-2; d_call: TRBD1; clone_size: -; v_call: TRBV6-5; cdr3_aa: CASSYGDRGSGGYTF; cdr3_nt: TGTGCCAGCAGTTACGGCGACAGGGGAAGCGGAGGCTACACCTTC
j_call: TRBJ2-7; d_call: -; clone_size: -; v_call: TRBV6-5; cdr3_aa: CASSYVGSEQYF; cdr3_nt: TGTGCCAGCAGTTACGTCGGGAGCGAGCAGTACTTC
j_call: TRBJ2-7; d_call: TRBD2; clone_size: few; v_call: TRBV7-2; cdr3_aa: CASSSSGVYEQYF; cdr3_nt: TGTGCCAGCAGCTCAAGCGGGGTCTACGAGCAGTACTTC
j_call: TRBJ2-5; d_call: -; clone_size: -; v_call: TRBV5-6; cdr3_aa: CASSLEGVETQYF; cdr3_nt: TGTGCCAGCAGCTTGGAGGGAGTGGAGACCCAGTACTTC
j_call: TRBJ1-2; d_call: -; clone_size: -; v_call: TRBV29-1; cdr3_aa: CSVERGARRGGYTF; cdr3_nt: TGCAGCGTTGAAAGGGGGGCACGTCGGGGTGGCTACACCTTC
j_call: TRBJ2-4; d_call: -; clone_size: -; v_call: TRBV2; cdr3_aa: CASSDVLNIQYF; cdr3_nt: TGTGCCAGCAGTGATGTCTTGAACATTCAGTACTTC
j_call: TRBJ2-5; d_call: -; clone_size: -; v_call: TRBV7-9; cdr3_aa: CASSLRGYQETQYF; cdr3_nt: TGTGCCAGCAGCCTGAGGGGTTACCAAGAGACCCAGTACTTC
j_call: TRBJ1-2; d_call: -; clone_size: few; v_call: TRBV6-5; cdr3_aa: CASSYSWQNYGYTF; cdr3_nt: TGTGCCAGCAGTTACTCGTGGCAGAACTATGGCTACACCTTC
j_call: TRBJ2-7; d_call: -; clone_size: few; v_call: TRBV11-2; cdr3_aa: CASSSRGMTGTTYEQYF; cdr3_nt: TGTGCCAGCAGCTCCAGGGGAATGACCGGGACCACATACGAGCAGTACTTC
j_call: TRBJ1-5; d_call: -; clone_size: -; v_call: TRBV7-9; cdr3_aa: CASSSMGMGQGNQPQHF; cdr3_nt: TGTGCCAGCAGCTCCATGGGAATGGGGCAGGGCAATCAGCCCCAGCATTTT
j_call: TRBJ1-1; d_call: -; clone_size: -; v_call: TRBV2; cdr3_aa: CASILQGIGTEAFF; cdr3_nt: TGTGCCAGCATATTACAGGGTATTGGAACTGAAGCTTTCTTT
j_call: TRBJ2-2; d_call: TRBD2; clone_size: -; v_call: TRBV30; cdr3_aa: CAWSTGGTGELFF; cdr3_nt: TGTGCCTGGAGCACGGGGGGGACCGGGGAGCTGTTTTTT
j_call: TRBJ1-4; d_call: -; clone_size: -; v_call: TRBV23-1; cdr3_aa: CASSPGPATTNEKLFF; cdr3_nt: TGCGCCAGCAGTCCCGGACCGGCTACAACTAATGAAAAACTGTTTTTT
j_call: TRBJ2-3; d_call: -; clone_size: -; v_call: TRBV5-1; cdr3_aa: CASSLALARVTDTQYF; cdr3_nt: TGCGCCAGCAGCCTCGCCCTAGCGCGAGTTACAGATACGCAGTATTTT
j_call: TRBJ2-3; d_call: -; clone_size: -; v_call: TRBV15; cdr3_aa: CATSRDLGTDTQYF; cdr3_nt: TGTGCCACCAGCAGAGATCTAGGCACAGATACGCAGTATTTT
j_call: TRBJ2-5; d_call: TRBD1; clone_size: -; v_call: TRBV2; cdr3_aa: CASRGIQGAHQETQYF; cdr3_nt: TGTGCCAGCAGGGGTATACAGGGGGCTCATCAAGAGACCCAGTACTTC
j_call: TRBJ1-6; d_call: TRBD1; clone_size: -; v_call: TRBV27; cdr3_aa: CASRNRGGSWDSPLHF; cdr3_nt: TGTGCCAGCAGAAACAGGGGGGGATCTTGGGATTCACCCCTCCACTTT
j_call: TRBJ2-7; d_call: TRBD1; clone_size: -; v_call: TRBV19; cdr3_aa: CASSIIGTGTTSSYEQYF; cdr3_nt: TGTGCCAGTAGTATAATTGGGACAGGGACAACGAGCTCCTACGAGCAGTACTTC
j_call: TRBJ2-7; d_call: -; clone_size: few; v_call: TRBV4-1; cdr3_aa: CASSQGTLTPGEQYF; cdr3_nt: TGCGCCAGCAGCCAAGGGACGCTGACCCCGGGGGAGCAGTACTTC
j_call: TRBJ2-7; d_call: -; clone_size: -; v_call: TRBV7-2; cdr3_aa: CASSLGAKGPYEQYF; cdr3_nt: TGTGCCAGCAGCTTAGGCGCTAAGGGTCCCTACGAGCAGTACTTC
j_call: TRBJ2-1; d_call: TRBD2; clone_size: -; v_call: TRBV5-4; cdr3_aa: CASTPRTSGVDEQFF; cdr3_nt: TGTGCCAGCACCCCCAGGACTAGCGGGGTAGATGAGCAGTTCTTC
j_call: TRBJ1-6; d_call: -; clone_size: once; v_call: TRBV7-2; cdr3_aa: CASSSGPGISPLHF; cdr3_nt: TGTGCCAGCAGTTCCGGGCCGGGGATTTCACCCCTCCACTTT
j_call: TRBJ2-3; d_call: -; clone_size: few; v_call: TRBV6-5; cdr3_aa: CASSYSSPSTDTQYF; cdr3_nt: TGTGCCAGCAGTTACTCGTCGCCAAGCACAGATACGCAGTATTTT
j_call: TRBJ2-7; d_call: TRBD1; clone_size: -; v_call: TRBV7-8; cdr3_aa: CASSLGDRDYEQYF; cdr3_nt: TGTGCCAGCAGCCTGGGGGACAGAGACTACGAGCAGTACTTC
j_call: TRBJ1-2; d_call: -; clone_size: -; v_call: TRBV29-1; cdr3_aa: CSVEGGYGYTF; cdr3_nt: TGCAGCGTTGAAGGGGGTTATGGCTACACCTTC
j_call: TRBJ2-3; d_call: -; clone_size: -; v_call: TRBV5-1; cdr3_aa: CASHGQSGPPSQGTQYF; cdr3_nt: TGCGCCAGCCATGGGCAGAGTGGCCCCCCCTCACAGGGTACGCAGTATTTT
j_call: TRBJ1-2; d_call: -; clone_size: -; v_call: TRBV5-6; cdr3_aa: CASSLKSSPYGYTF; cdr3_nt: TGTGCCAGCAGCTTGAAGTCGTCCCCCTATGGCTACACCTTC
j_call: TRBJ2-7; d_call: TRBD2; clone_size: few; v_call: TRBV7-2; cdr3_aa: CASSPAGKSYEQYF; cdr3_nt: TGTGCCAGCAGCCCAGCGGGGAAGTCCTACGAGCAGTACTTC
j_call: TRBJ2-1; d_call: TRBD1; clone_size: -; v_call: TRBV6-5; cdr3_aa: CASSRGTGGIRPFF; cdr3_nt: TGTGCCAGCAGCCGCGGGACAGGGGGTATACGACCGTTCTTC
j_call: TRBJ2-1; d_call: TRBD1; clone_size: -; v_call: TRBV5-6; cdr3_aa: CASSLAGGILNEQFF; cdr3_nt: TGTGCCAGCAGCTTGGCAGGGGGTATCTTGAATGAGCAGTTCTTC
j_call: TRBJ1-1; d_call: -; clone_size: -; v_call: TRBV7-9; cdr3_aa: CASSRLGANTEAFF; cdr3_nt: TGTGCCAGCAGCCGGCTGGGAGCGAACACTGAAGCTTTCTTT
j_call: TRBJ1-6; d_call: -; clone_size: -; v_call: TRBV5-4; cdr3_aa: CASSLVAGALHF; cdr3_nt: TGTGCCAGCAGCTTGGTCGCCGGTGCTCTCCACTTT
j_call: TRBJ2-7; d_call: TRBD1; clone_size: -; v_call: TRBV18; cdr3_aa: CASSPDRGGKYF; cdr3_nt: TGTGCCAGCTCGCCCGACAGGGGAGGAAAGTACTTC
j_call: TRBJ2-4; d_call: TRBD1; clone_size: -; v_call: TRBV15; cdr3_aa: CATSRDPTGGKNIQYF; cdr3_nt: TGTGCCACCAGCAGAGACCCGACAGGGGGCAAAAACATTCAGTACTTC
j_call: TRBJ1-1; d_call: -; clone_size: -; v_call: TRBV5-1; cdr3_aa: CASSTGTLNTEAFF; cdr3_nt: TGCGCCAGCAGCACAGGGACCTTGAACACTGAAGCTTTCTTT
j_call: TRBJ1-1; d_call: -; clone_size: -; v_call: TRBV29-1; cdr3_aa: CTFADAADNTEAFF; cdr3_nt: TGCACCTTCGCAGATGCGGCAGACAACACTGAAGCTTTCTTT
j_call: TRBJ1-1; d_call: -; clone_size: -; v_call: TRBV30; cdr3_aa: CAWRQLNTEAFF; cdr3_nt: TGTGCCTGGAGACAGTTGAACACTGAAGCTTTCTTT
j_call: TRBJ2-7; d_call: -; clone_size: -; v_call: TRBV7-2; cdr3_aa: CASSSTGNEQYF; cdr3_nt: TGTGCCAGCAGCTCAACAGGGAACGAGCAGTACTTC
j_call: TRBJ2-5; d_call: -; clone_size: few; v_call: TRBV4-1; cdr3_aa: CASSQTGLETQYF; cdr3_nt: TGCGCCAGCAGCCAAACGGGGTTGGAGACCCAGTACTTC
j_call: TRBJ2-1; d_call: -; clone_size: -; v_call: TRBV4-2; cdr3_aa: CASSQPPGSSYNEQFF; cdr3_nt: TGTGCCAGCAGCCAACCTCCGGGGAGCTCCTACAATGAGCAGTTCTTC
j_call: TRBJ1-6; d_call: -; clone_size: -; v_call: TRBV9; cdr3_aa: CASSVAPGVSSPLHF; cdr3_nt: TGTGCCAGCAGCGTAGCCCCAGGGGTAAGCTCACCCCTCCACTTT
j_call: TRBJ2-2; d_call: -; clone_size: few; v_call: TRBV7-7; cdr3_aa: CASSYGSGTGELFF; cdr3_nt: TGTGCTAGCAGCTACGGGTCAGGGACCGGGGAGCTGTTTTTT
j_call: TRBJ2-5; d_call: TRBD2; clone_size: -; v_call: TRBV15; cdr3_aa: CATSRNLAGDAETQYF; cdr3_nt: TGTGCCACCAGCAGAAACCTCGCGGGGGATGCAGAGACCCAGTACTTC
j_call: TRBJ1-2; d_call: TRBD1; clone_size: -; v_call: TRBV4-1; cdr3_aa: CASSQLTGTGDGYTF; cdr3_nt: TGCGCCAGCAGCCAATTGACCGGGACAGGGGATGGCTACACCTTC
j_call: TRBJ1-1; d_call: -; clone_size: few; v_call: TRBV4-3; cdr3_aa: CASSQQGRDTEAFF; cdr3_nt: TGCGCCAGCAGCCAACAGGGAAGGGACACTGAAGCTTTCTTT
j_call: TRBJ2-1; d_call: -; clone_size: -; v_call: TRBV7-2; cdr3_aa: CASSPQAPSARPYNEQFF; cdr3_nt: TGTGCCAGCAGCCCCCAGGCCCCAAGCGCCCGCCCCTACAATGAGCAGTTCTTC
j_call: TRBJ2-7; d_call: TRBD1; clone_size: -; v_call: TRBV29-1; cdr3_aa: CSVSGGRGDPYEQYF; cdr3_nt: TGCAGCGTTTCAGGGGGAAGAGGGGATCCCTACGAGCAGTACTTC
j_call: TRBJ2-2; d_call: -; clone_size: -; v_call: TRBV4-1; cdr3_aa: CASSQIDRNTGELFF; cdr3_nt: TGCGCCAGCAGCCAAATTGACCGGAACACCGGGGAGCTGTTTTTT